A single sample is the source of the 31 T cell receptor beta chains below, sequenced in a study of neurological immune-mediated disorders. TCRdb ran MiXCR on the 5' RACE reads and lists one entry per CDR3 protein. The table includes 110,000 or so distinct CDR3 sequences, 3.2% detected once. Sequencing was carried out using PBMCs. The receptors stem from a woman under 40 with multiple sclerosis.

This clonotype was seen at least ten times. The chain recombines TRBV5-1 with TRBJ2-5, with no clear D. The V and J ends lost 0 bases and 2 bases respectively, with 11 bases between them. The CDR3 spans 15 residues. Germline V gene lookup returns CDR1 SGHRS and CDR2 YFSETQ. The CDR3 here is CASSLGASEQETQYF. The CDR3 DNA sequence: TGCGCCAGCAGCTTGGGTGCCTCTGAACAAGAGACCCAGTACTTC.

This clonotype came up many times. This sequence joins TRBV29-1 and TRBJ2-5; D might be TRBD2 (5 bases). This CDR3 is built from 11 residues. Germline V gives CDR1 SQVTM, CDR2 ANQGSEA. V lost 0 bases, J lost 7 bases, and 6 bases lay in between. The CDR3 coding sequence is TGCAGCGTTGAAGATGAGGGGACCCAGTACTTC. This gives the protein CSVEDEGTQYF.

This chain connects TRBV11-3 to TRBJ2-2; the match to TRBD2 covers 9 bases. Germline V CDR1 and CDR2: SGHNT, YENEEA. After removal of 5 bases from V and 4 bases from J, the junction contained 5 bases not matched to a gene. CDR3 length equals 15 residues. The CDR3 region has the DNA TGTGCCAGCAGCCCGAGACTAGCGGCCACCGGGGAGCTGTTTTTT. It encodes CASSPRLAATGELFF. The whole variable domain, filled in from reference TRBV11-3 and TRBJ2-2, reads EAGVVQSPRYKIIEKKQPVAFWCNPISGHNTLYWYLQNLGQGPELLIRYENEEAVDDSQLPKDRFSAERLKGVDSTLKIQPAELGDSAVYLCASSPRLAATGELFFGEGSRLTVL.

This clonotype showed up many times. The chain's CDR3 is CASSHPGELFF. CDR3 sequence (DNA): TGTGCCAGCAGTCATCCCGGGGAGCTGTTTTTT. The V call is TRBV6-2 or TRBV6-3, the J call TRBJ2-2; D is ambiguous. The CDR3 has 11 residues. The V gene lost 5 bases and the J gene lost 6 bases, with 4 bases spanning the gap. The germline gives CDR1 MNHEY, CDR2 SVGEGT.

This clonotype has ten or more counts. V gene TRBV7-9 combines with J gene TRBJ2-1; 11 bases fit TRBD2. Germline CDR1 and CDR2: SEHNR and FQNEAQ (reference sequence). Unmatched junction bases numbered 8, after V lost 5 bases and J lost 5 bases. The CDR3 runs to 16 residues. CDR3 coding DNA: TGTGCCAGCAGCCTTTCGACTAGCGGGGAGAACAATGAGCAGTTCTTC. Amino acids: CASSLSTSGENNEQFF.

This clonotype was seen many times. This CDR3 is CASSLDNVAGREQFF. In nucleotides, the CDR3 is TGTGCCAGCAGCTTAGATAATGTAGCGGGGCGAGAGCAGTTCTTC. The J gene is TRBJ2-1, the V gene TRBV7-2, with 8 bases aligning to TRBD2. The CDR3 has 15 residues. The germline CDR1 and CDR2 sequences are SGHTA and FQGNSA. Germline trimming cut 1 base from V and 10 bases from J; bases unmatched to any gene: 9.

This clonotype was seen ten or more times. V is TRBV7-7 and J is TRBJ2-5; D remains unclear. The CDR3 contains 14 residues. CDR1 SSHAT and CDR2 FNYEAQ come from the germline V gene (reference sequence). Trimming took off 2 bases at V and 3 bases at J, with 10 bases between the two ends. The CDR3: CASSLSRSEETQYF. The CDR3 bases are TGTGCCAGCAGCTTAAGTCGGTCTGAAGAGACCCAGTACTTC.

This clonotype was seen repeatedly, ten times or more. The rearrangement joins TRBV10-2 to TRBJ1-1, with unresolved D. Trimming cost V 6 bases and J 4 bases, with 9 bases left between them. The CDR3 is 12 residues long. The V gene's germline CDR1 is WSHSY and CDR2 SAAADI. CDR3 bases: TGCGCCAGCAGGACGGGAGCCACTGAAGCTTTCTTT. Translating it yields CASRTGATEAFF.

This clonotype was detected many times. The J gene is TRBJ2-7, the V gene TRBV6-5, with D tentatively TRBD2 (5 bases). The CDR3 contains 13 residues. The germline CDR1 and CDR2 sequences are MNHEY and SVGAGI. With 7 bases removed from V and 7 bases from J, the gap between germline ends came to 17 bases. The CDR3 here is CASMRVLVGEQYF. The CDR3 nucleotides read TGTGCCAGCATGAGGGTTCTAGTTGGAGAGCAGTACTTC.

This clonotype was seen repeatedly, ten times or more. V is TRBV10-3 and J is TRBJ2-7; TRBD2 matches at 7 bases. Germline CDR1 ENHRY, CDR2 SYGVKD. This CDR3 contains 13 residues. V shed 9 bases, J shed 0 bases, and the junction held 5 bases outside the gene matches. DNA of the CDR3: TGTGCCATGCGTAGCGGGTCCTCCTACGAGCAGTACTTC. Its translation: CAMRSGSSYEQYF.

This clonotype was counted many times. The chain is built from TRBV7-2 and TRBJ2-3; TRBD1 is a possible D gene (6 bases). The CDR3 runs to 12 residues. Germline lookup yields CDR1 SGHTA and CDR2 FQGNSA. V lost 5 bases to trimming and J lost 6 bases, with 9 bases between them. CDR3: CASSPDSDTQYF. As DNA, the CDR3 is TGTGCCAGCAGCCCGGACAGTGATACGCAGTATTTT.

This clonotype was picked up many times. The chain has TRBV7-9 and TRBJ1-3; D is ambiguous. In germline, CDR1 is SEHNR, CDR2 FQNEAQ (reference sequence). This CDR3 contains 15 residues. Trimming removed 4 bases at V and 2 bases at J, with 12 bases between. CDR3 loop: CASSSWGYAGNTIYF. In DNA form, the CDR3 reads TGTGCCAGCAGCTCCTGGGGTTATGCTGGAAACACCATATATTTT. The complete variable domain, with remaining parts taken from reference TRBV7-9 and TRBJ1-3, reads DTGVSQNPRHKITKRGQNVTFRCDPISEHNRLYWYRQTLGQGPEFLTYFQNEAQLEKSRLLSDRFSAERPKGSFSTLEIQRTEQGDSAMYLCASSSWGYAGNTIYFGEGSWLTVV.

This clonotype appeared many times. The chain links TRBV20-1 to TRBJ2-4, with D maybe TRBD1 (5 bases). The germline CDR1 and CDR2 sequences are DFQATT and SNEGSKA (reference sequence). CDR3 size: 14 residues. With 5 bases removed from V and 1 base from J, the gap between germline ends came to 12 bases. CDR3 amino acids: CSAVKTDAKNIQYF. For the CDR3, the DNA is TGCAGTGCTGTAAAGACAGATGCCAAAAACATTCAGTACTTC.

The sample holds many counts of this clonotype. The J gene is TRBJ2-6, the V gene TRBV7-6; D tentatively fits TRBD1 or TRBD2 (5 bases each). The CDR3 spans 18 residues. CDR1 and CDR2 from the germline V gene are SGHVS and FNYEAQ. Trimming shortened V by 3 bases and J by 0 bases, and 15 bases separated the two germline ends. The CDR3 coding sequence is TGTGCCAGCAGCTTTTCCGTCCGGGGCAGCTCTGGGGCCAACGTCCTGACTTTC. Encoded protein: CASSFSVRGSSGANVLTF. The whole variable domain, remainder taken from reference TRBV7-6 and TRBJ2-6, is GAGVSQSPRYKVTKRGQDVALRCDPISGHVSLYWYRQALGQGPEFLTYFNYEAQQDKSGLPNDRFSAERPEGSISTLTIQRTEQRDSAMYRCASSFSVRGSSGANVLTFGAGSRLTVL.

Many counts were recorded for this clonotype. The J gene is TRBJ1-2, the V gene TRBV15; D might be TRBD1 (5 bases). The CDR3 has 14 residues. The V end lost 5 bases, the J end lost 8 bases, and 18 bases lay between the germline ends. CDR1 and CDR2 from the germline V gene are LNHNV and YYDKDF (reference sequence). CDR3 in amino acids: CATSPSGRPVGYTF. The CDR3 nucleotides read TGTGCCACCAGCCCGTCGGGGCGACCTGTAGGCTACACCTTC.

Worth noting for this clonotype: This may come from a read error, since a much larger clone is one base off. As DNA, the CDR3 is TGCAGTGCTAGAGGCCTAGCGGGGGGGCAAGAGAACCAGTACTTC. Protein product: CSARGLAGGQENQYF. The chain recombines TRBV20-1 with TRBJ2-5, with 12 bases aligning to TRBD2. The CDR3 sequence is 15 residues long. The germline V gene encodes CDR1 DFQATT and CDR2 SNEGSKA (reference sequence).

The J gene is TRBJ1-5, the V gene TRBV18; maybe TRBD1 (6 bases). The CDR3 runs to 13 residues. Trimming shortened V by 5 bases and J by 4 bases, and 9 bases separated the two germline ends. Looked up from germline, CDR1 is KGHSH and CDR2 is LQKENI. The CDR3 sequence: CASSKGGNQPQHF. CDR3 nucleotide sequence: TGTGCCAGCTCAAAGGGGGGGAATCAGCCCCAGCATTTT. The full variable domain, with the rest looked up from reference TRBV18 and TRBJ1-5, is NAGVMQNPRHLVRRRGQEARLRCSPMKGHSHVYWYRQLPEEGLKFMVYLQKENIIDESGMPKERFSAEFPKEGPSILRIQQVVRGDSAAYFCASSKGGNQPQHFGDGTRLSIL.

This clonotype has a count of ten or more. The genes are TRBV29-1 and TRBJ2-7; D is possibly TRBD1 or TRBD2 (5 bases each). Per germline, CDR1 SQVTM and CDR2 ANQGSEA. This CDR3 has 14 residues. Trimming removed 4 bases from V and 2 bases from J, with 15 bases in between. CDR3 loop: CSVGPGAQTYEQYF. CDR3 nucleotide sequence: TGCAGCGTTGGCCCCGGGGCACAAACCTACGAGCAGTACTTC.

Points on this clonotype: This may arise from a read error, as a much more abundant clone is one base away. The chain combines TRBV4-3 with TRBJ1-5; D is perhaps TRBD1 (5 bases). CDR3 length: 14 residues. In germline, CDR1 is LGHNA, CDR2 YSLEER. The CDR3 bases are TGCGCCAGAAGCCAAGCTGAGGGGAATCAGCCCCAGCATTTT. It specifies CARSQAEGNQPQHF.

This clonotype was counted ten times or more. The CDR3 region is CASSSPNTEAFF. CDR3 bases: TGTGCCAGCAGCTCGCCGAACACTGAAGCTTTCTTT. V is TRBV7-9 and J is TRBJ1-1; D unresolved. Trimming removed 4 bases from V and 1 base from J, with 4 bases in between. Per the germline V gene, CDR1 is SEHNR and CDR2 is FQNEAQ (reference sequence). This CDR3 region has 12 residues.

This clonotype occurred many times. The chain has TRBV19 and TRBJ1-1; the D gene is possibly TRBD1 (6 bases). Deletions cut 7 bases from V and 6 bases from J, with 15 bases between. The CDR3 extends over 13 amino acids. Per germline, CDR1 LNHDA and CDR2 SQIVND (reference sequence). The CDR3 reads CASKRGDRAEAFF. The CDR3, as DNA: TGTGCCAGTAAGAGGGGGGATAGAGCTGAAGCTTTCTTT. The full variable domain, rest sourced from reference TRBV19 and TRBJ1-1, is DGGITQSPKYLFRKEGQNVTLSCEQNLNHDAMYWYRQDPGQGLRLIYYSQIVNDFQKGDIAEGYSVSREKKESFPLTVTSAQKNPTAFYLCASKRGDRAEAFFGQGTRLTVV.

The sample holds many counts of this clonotype. This chain connects TRBV12-3 or TRBV12-4 to TRBJ2-7, with 9 bases fitting TRBD2. The CDR3 has 14 residues. Germline trimming cut 2 bases from V and 6 bases from J; bases unmatched to any gene: 5. The CDR3 bases are TGTGCCAGCAGTTTAACGGGACTAGCATTCGAGCAGTACTTC. Translated, it gives CASSLTGLAFEQYF.

This clonotype was counted many times. The chain is built from TRBV20-1 and TRBJ1-1; possibly TRBD1 for D (5 bases). Germline CDR1 reads DFQATT; CDR2 reads SNEGSKA (reference sequence). V was trimmed by 0 bases and J by 1 base, leaving 12 bases between them. There are 15 residues in the CDR3. As DNA, the CDR3 is TGCAGTGCTAGAGAGTGGGGGGTGGGGAACACTGAAGCTTTCTTT. As protein: CSAREWGVGNTEAFF.

Only a few counts were recorded for this clonotype. The CDR3 sequence is CATSRDSYGPRSYEQYF. CDR3 DNA sequence: TGTGCCACCAGCAGAGATAGTTACGGGCCTCGCTCCTACGAGCAGTACTTC. The rearrangement uses TRBV15 and TRBJ2-7; D uncertain. The germline V gene encodes CDR1 LNHNV and CDR2 YYDKDF (reference sequence). CDR3 size: 17 residues. Deletions cut 0 bases from V and 0 bases from J, with 15 bases between.

At least ten counts were recorded for this clonotype. The V and J genes are TRBV6-5 and TRBJ2-7; 9 bases fit TRBD1. The CDR3 loop spans 15 amino acids. The ends lost 0 bases at V and 2 bases at J; junction bases unmatched: 2. Looked up from germline, CDR1 is MNHEY and CDR2 is SVGAGI. CDR3 DNA sequence: TGTGCCAGCAGTTACTCCGGGACAGGGCCCTACGAGCAGTACTTC. Translation gives CASSYSGTGPYEQYF.

About this clonotype itself: A single base separates this from a much larger clone, so it may be a read error. This chain connects TRBV18 to TRBJ2-1, with a possible D match to TRBD2 (6 bases). The CDR3 is made up of 14 amino acids. Germline CDR1 is KGHSH and CDR2 is LQKENI. Here the CDR3 reads CASSRLRDSNAQFF. CDR3 DNA: TGTGCCAGCTCACGACTCCGGGACTCCAATGCGCAGTTCTTC.

This clonotype was recorded at least ten times. The V and J genes are TRBV28 and TRBJ2-7; D possibly corresponds to TRBD1 (6 bases). The CDR3 has 13 amino acids. Trimming cost V 6 bases and J 6 bases, with 15 bases left between them. CDR1 is MDHEN and CDR2 is SYDVKM in the germline V gene. The CDR3 region has the DNA TGTGCCAGCAGCGTTGCTCACAGGGCCGAGCAGTACTTC. Translating it yields CASSVAHRAEQYF.

This clonotype was counted many times. V and J are TRBV5-1 and TRBJ2-7, with TRBD1 as a possible D gene (6 bases). This CDR3 has 14 amino acids. The ends were cut back, 2 bases at V and 2 bases at J, with 11 bases in the middle. CDR1 is SGHRS and CDR2 is YFSETQ in the germline V gene. CDR3 bases: TGCGCCAGCAGCTTAGCGACAGGCCCCTACGAGCAGTACTTC. Protein sequence: CASSLATGPYEQYF.

The rearrangement links TRBV9 to TRBJ2-5; 7 bases match TRBD1. With 3 bases clipped from V and 4 bases from J, the junction kept 9 bases outside the gene matches. This CDR3 has 15 residues. CDR1 and CDR2 from the germline V gene are SGDLS and YYNGEE. The CDR3 DNA is TGTGCCAGCAGCGCGGGACAGCCAGGGGTAGAGACCCAGTACTTC. Translating it yields CASSAGQPGVETQYF.

A word on this clonotype: A single base separates this from a much larger clone, so it may be a read error. V is TRBV5-6 and J is TRBJ1-2; 8 positions match TRBD1. From germline, CDR1 is SGHDT and CDR2 YYEEEE. The CDR3 contains 14 residues. The CDR3 DNA sequence: TGTGTCAGCAGCGGTACCACAGGGGGCTATGGCTACACCTTC. The encoded protein is CVSSGTTGGYGYTF.

There are many counts of this clonotype. The chain has TRBV6-1 and TRBJ2-3; D is unclear. Germline V CDR1 and CDR2: MNHNS, SASEGT. The CDR3 is made up of 12 amino acids. V was cut by 6 bases and J by 0 bases, with 4 bases left in between. The CDR3 coding sequence is TGTGCCAGCAGACTGAGCACAGATACGCAGTATTTT. Its translation: CASRLSTDTQYF.